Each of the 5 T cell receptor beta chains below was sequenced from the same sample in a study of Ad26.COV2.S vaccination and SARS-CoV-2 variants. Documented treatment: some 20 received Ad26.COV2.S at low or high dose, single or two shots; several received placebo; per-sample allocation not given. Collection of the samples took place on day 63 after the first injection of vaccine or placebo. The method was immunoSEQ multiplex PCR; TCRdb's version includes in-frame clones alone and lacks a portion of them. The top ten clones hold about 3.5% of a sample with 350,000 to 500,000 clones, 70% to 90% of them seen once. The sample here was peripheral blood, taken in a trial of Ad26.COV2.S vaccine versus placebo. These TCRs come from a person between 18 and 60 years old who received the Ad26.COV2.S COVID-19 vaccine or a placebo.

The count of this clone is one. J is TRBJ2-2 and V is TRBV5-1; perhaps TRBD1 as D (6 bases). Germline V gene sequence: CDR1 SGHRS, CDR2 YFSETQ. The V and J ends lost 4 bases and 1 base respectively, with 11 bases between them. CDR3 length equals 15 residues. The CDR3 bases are TGCGCCAGCAGCAAACGGACAGTGAACACCGGGGAGCTGTTTTTT. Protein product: CASSKRTVNTGELFF.

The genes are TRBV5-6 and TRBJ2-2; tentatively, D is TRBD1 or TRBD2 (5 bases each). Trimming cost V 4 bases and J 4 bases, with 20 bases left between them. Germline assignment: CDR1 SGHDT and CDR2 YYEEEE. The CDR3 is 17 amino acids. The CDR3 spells CASSARRTSGTTGELFF. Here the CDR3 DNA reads TGTGCCAGCAGCGCGCGACGAACCTCGGGGACCACCGGGGAGCTGTTTTTT. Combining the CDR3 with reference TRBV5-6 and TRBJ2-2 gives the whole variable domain DAGVTQSPTHLIKTRGQQVTLRCSPKSGHDTVSWYQQALGQGPQFIFQYYEEEERQRGNFPDRFSGHQFPNYSSELNVNALLLGDSALYLCASSARRTSGTTGELFFGEGSRLTVL.

CDR3 sequence (DNA): TGTGCCAGCAGTGGGCCCGGACAGAATAATTCACCCCTCCACTTT. Encoded protein: CASSGPGQNNSPLHF. The J gene is TRBJ1-6, the V gene TRBV2; weak D call: TRBD1 (6 bases). Germline V gene lookup returns CDR1 SNHLY and CDR2 FYNNEI. V was trimmed by 4 bases and J by 5 bases, leaving 12 bases between them. This CDR3 is built from 15 residues.

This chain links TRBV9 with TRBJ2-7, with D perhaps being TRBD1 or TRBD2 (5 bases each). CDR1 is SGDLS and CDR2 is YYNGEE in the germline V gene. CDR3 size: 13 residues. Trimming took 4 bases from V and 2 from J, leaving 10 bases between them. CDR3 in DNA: TGTGCCAGCAGCCCCGGGACCCCCTACGAGCAGTACTTC. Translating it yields CASSPGTPYEQYF.

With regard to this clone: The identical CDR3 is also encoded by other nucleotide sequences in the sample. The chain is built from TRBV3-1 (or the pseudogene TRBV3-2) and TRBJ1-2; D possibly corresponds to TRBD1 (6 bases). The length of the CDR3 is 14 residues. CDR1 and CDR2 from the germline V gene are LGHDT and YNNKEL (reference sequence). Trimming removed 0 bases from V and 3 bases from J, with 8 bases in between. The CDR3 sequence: CASSQDQGYYGYTF. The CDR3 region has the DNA TGTGCCAGCAGCCAAGATCAGGGGTACTATGGCTACACCTTC.